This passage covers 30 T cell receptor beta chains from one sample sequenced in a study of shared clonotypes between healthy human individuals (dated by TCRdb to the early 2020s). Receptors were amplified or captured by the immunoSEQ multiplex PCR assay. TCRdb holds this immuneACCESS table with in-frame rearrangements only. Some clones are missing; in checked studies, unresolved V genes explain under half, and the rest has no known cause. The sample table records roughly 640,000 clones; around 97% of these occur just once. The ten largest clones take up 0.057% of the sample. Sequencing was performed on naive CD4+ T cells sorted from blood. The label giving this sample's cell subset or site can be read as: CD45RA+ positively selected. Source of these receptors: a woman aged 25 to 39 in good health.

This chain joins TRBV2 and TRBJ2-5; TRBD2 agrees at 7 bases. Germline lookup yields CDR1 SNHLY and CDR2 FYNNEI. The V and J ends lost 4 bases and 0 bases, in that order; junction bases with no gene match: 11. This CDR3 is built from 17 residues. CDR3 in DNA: TGTGCCAGCAGTGGTTGGACTCTAGCGGACTACCAAGAGACCCAGTACTTC. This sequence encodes CASSGWTLADYQETQYF.

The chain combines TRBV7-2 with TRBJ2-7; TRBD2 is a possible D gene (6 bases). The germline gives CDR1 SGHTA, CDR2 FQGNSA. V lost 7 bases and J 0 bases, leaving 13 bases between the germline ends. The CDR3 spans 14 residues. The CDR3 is CASKSSDRSYEQYF. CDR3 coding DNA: TGTGCCAGCAAATCTAGCGACCGCTCCTACGAGCAGTACTTC.

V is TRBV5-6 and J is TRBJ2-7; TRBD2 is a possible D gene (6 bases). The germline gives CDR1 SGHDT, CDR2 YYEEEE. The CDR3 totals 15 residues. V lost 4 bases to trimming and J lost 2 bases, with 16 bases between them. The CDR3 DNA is TGTGCCAGCAGCCATGACGGGACTGCCACCTACGAGCAGTACTTC. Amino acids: CASSHDGTATYEQYF. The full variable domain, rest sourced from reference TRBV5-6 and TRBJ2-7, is DAGVTQSPTHLIKTRGQQVTLRCSPKSGHDTVSWYQQALGQGPQFIFQYYEEEERQRGNFPDRFSGHQFPNYSSELNVNALLLGDSALYLCASSHDGTATYEQYFGPGTRLTVT.

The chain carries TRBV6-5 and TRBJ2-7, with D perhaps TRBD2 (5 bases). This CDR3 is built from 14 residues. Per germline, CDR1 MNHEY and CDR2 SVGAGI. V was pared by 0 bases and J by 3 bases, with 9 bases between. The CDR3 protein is CASSYSRRDYEQYF. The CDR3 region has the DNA TGTGCCAGCAGTTACTCCCGACGGGACTACGAGCAGTACTTC.

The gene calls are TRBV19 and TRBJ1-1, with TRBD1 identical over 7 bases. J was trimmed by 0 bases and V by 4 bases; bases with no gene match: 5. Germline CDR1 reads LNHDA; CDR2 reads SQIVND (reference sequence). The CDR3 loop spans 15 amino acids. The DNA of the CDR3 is TGTGCCAGTAGTACGCAGGACAGGATGAACACTGAAGCTTTCTTT. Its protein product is CASSTQDRMNTEAFF.

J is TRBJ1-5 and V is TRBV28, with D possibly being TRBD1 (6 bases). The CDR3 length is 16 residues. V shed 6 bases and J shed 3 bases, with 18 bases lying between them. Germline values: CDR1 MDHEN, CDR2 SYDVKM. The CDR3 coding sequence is TGTGCCAGCAGGAATACAGGGTACGGAGCCAATCAGCCCCAGCATTTT. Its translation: CASRNTGYGANQPQHF.

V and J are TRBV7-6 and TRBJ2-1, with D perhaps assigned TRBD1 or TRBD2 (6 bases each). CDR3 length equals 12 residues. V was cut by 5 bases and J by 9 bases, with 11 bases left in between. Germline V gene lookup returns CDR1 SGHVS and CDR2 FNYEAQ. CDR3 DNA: TGTGCCAGCAGCCCGGGGGCTGGTGAGCAGTTCTTC. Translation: CASSPGAGEQFF.

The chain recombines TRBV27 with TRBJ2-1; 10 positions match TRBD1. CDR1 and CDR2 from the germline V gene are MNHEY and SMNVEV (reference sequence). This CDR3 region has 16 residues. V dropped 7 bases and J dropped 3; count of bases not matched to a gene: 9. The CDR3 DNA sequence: TGTGCCAGCAACCTCCTCGGGACAGGGGACTACAATGAGCAGTTCTTC. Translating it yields CASNLLGTGDYNEQFF.

The CDR3 sequence: CSVEAILAHRFTYNEQFF. As DNA, the CDR3 is TGCAGCGTTGAAGCAATCCTAGCTCATCGATTCACCTACAATGAGCAGTTCTTC. The V and J genes are TRBV29-1 and TRBJ2-1, with D possibly TRBD2 on 5 matching bases. The CDR3 is 18 amino acids. The germline gives CDR1 SQVTM, CDR2 ANQGSEA. Trimming removed 1 base at V and 2 bases at J, with 21 bases between.

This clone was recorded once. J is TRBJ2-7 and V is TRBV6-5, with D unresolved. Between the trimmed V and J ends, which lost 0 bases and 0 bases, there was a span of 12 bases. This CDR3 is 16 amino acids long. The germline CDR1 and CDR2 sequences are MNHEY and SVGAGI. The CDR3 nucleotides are TGTGCCAGCAGTTACTCGGTGGCACCTGGCTCCTACGAGCAGTACTTC. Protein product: CASSYSVAPGSYEQYF.

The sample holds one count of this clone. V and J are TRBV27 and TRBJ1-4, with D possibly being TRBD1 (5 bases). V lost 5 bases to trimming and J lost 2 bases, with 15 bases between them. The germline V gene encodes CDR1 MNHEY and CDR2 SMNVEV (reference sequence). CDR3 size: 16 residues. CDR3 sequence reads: CASSPGTVGTNEKLFF. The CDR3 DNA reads TGTGCCAGCAGTCCGGGGACGGTTGGGACTAATGAAAAACTGTTTTTT. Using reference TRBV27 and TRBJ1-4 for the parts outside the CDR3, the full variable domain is EAQVTQNPRYLITVTGKKLTVTCSQNMNHEYMSWYRQDPGLGLRQIYYSMNVEVTDKGDVPEGYKVSRKEKRNFPLILESPSPNQTSLYFCASSPGTVGTNEKLFFGSGTQLSVL.

CDR3 coding DNA: TGCGCCAGCAGCTTGGCCAGCGGGAGTTACGAGCAGTACTTC. Translation gives CASSLASGSYEQYF. The chain employs TRBV5-1 and TRBJ2-5; 8 bases match TRBD2. The better agreement between TRBJ2-7 and the DNA end casts doubt on the J call. CDR3 length: 14 amino acids. Germline CDR1 and CDR2: SGHRS and YFSETQ.

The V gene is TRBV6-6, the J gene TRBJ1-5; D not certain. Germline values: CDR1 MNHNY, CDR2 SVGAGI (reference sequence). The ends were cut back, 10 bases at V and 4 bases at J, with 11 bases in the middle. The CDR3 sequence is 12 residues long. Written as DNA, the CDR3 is TGTGCCACCACGGAGTGGAATCAGCCCCAGCATTTT. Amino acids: CATTEWNQPQHF.

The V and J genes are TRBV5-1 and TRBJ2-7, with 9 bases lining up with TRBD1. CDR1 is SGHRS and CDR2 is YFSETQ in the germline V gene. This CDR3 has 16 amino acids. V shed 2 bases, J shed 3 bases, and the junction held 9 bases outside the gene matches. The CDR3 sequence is CASSLRGTGYNYEQYF. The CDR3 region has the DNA TGCGCCAGCAGCTTAAGAGGGACAGGGTACAACTACGAGCAGTACTTC.

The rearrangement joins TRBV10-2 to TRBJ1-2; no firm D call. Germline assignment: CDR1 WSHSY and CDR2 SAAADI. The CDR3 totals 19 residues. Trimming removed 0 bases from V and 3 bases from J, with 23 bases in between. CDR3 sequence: CASSESKLSVGVSDYGYTF. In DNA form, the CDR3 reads TGCGCCAGCAGTGAGTCCAAATTAAGCGTCGGGGTCTCGGACTATGGCTACACCTTC.

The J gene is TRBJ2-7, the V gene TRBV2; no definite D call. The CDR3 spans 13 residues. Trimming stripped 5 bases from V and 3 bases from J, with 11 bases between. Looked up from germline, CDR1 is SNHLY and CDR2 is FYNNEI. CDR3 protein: CASSYGRSYEQYF. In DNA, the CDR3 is TGTGCCAGCAGTTATGGACGGAGCTACGAGCAGTACTTC.

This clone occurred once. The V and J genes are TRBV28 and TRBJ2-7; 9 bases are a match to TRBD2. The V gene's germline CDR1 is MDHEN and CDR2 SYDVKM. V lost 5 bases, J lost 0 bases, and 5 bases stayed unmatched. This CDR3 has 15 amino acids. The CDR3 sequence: CASSVAGEGSYEQYF. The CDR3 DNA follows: TGTGCCAGCAGTGTAGCGGGAGAGGGCTCCTACGAGCAGTACTTC.

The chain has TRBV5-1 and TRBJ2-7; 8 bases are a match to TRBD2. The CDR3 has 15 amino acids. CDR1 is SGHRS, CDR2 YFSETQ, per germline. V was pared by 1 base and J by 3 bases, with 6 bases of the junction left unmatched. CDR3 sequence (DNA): TGCGCCAGCAGCTTGTTCGCGGGGGGACACTACGAGCAGTACTTC. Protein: CASSLFAGGHYEQYF.

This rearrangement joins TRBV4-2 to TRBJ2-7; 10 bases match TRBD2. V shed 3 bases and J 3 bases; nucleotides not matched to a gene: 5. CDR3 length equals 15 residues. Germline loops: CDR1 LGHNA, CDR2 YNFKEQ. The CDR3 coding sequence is TGTGCCAGCAGCCAGGAGGGACTAGCGCACTACGAGCAGTACTTC. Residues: CASSQEGLAHYEQYF.

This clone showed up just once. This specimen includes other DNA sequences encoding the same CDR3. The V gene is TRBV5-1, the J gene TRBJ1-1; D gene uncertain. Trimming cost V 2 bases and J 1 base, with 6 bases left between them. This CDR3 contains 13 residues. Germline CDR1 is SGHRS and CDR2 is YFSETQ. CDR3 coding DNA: TGCGCCAGCAGCTTTTCCGGGAACACTGAAGCTTTCTTT. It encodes CASSFSGNTEAFF.

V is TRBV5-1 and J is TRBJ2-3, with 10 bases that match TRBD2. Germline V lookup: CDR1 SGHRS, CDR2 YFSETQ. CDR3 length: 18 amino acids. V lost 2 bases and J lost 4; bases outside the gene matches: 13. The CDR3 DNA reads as TGCGCCAGCAGCTTTCGGGGGGCTAGCGGGAGTCCCCCAGATACGCAGTATTTT. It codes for CASSFRGASGSPPDTQYF.

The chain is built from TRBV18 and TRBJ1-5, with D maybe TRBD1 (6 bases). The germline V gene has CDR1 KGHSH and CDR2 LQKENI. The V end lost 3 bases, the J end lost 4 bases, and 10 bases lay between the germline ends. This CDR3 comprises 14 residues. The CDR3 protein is CASSPRDTNQPQHF. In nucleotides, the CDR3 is TGTGCCAGCTCACCCCGGGACACTAATCAGCCCCAGCATTTT.

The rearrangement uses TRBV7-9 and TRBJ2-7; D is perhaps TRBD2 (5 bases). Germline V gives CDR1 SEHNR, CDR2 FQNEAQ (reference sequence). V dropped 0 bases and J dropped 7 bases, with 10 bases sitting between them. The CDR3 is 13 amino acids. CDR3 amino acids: CASSLAFPGEQYF. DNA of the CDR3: TGTGCCAGCAGCTTAGCTTTCCCGGGGGAGCAGTACTTC. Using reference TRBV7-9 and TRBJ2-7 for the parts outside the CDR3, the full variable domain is DTGVSQNPRHKITKRGQNVTFRCDPISEHNRLYWYRQTLGQGPEFLTYFQNEAQLEKSRLLSDRFSAERPKGSFSTLEIQRTEQGDSAMYLCASSLAFPGEQYFGPGTRLTVT.

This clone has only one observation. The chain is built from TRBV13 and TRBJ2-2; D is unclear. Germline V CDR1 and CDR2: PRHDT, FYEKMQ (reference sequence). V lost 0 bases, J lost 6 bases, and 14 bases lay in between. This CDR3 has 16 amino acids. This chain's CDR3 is CASSLGRALGAGELFF. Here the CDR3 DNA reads TGTGCCAGCAGCTTAGGTAGGGCCCTGGGCGCCGGGGAGCTGTTTTTT.

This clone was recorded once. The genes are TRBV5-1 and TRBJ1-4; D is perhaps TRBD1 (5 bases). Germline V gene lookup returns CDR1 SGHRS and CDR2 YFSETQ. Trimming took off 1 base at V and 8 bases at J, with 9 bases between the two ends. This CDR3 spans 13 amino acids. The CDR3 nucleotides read TGCGCCAGCAGCTTGCTTGGGGGGGAAAAACTGTTTTTT. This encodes CASSLLGGEKLFF.

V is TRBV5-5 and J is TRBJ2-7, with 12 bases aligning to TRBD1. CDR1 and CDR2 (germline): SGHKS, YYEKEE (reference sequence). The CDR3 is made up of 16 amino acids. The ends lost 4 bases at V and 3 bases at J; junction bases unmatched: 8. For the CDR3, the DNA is TGTGCCAGCAGCCCGGGGACAGGGGGCCTTAGCTACGAGCAGTACTTC. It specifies CASSPGTGGLSYEQYF.

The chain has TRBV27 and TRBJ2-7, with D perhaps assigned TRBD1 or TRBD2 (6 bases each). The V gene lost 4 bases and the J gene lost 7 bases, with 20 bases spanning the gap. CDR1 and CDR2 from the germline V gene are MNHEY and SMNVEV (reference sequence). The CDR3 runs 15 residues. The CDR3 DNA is TGTGCCAGCAGTTCGCTCGGGGCAGGGGAGGAAGAGCAGTACTTC. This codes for CASSSLGAGEEEQYF.

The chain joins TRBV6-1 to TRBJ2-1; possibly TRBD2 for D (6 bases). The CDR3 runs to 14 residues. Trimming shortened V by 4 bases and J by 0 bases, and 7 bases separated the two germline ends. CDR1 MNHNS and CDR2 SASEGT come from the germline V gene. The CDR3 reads CASSVGGSYNEQFF. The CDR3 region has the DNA TGTGCCAGCAGTGTGGGGGGCTCCTACAATGAGCAGTTCTTC.

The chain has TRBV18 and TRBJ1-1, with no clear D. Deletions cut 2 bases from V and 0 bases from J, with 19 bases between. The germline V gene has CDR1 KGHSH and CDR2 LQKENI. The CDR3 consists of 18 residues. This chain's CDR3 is CASSPGQLGRQVNTEAFF. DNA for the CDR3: TGTGCCAGCTCACCAGGGCAGTTGGGCCGGCAGGTGAACACTGAAGCTTTCTTT.

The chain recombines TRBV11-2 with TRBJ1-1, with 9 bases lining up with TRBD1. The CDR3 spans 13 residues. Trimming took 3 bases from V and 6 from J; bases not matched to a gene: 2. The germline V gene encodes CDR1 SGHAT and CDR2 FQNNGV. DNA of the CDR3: TGTGCCAGCAGCTTTAGGACAGGGGCTGAAGCTTTCTTT. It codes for CASSFRTGAEAFF.